These T cell receptor beta chains were read from a single sample in a study of beta chain features in type 1 diabetes. Assay used: immunoSEQ multiplex PCR; TCRdb lists only in-frame clones, some missing. The sample records hundreds of thousands of clones, less than 15% being singletons. Sequences were obtained from central memory CD4+ T cells from blood. These receptors were taken from a man aged 30 to 39 in good health. CDR3s include the opening cysteine and the closing phenylalanine or tryptophan. The D gene is left open where the match is weak. Clone size is shown for a subset of rows, as once, few, many or a class of expanded clone.

>TRBJ2-3|few|TRBD2|TRBV6-6
TGTGCCAGCAGATTTAGCGGGAGCCCAGATACGCAGTATTTT
CASRFSGSPDTQYF
>TRBJ1-1|few|-|TRBV4-3
TGCGCCAGCAGCCCGGGTTCGGGCAGACCCACTGAAGCTTTCTTT
CASSPGSGRPTEAFF
>TRBJ2-3|few|TRBD2|TRBV7-2
TGTGCCAGCAGCTTCGGGACTAGCGGGAGAACAGATACGCAGTATTTT
CASSFGTSGRTDTQYF
>TRBJ2-7|many|-|TRBV7-9
TGTGCCAGCAGCACGACTAGGGACTTCTTTTTC
CASSTTRDFFF
>TRBJ2-5|few|-|TRBV4-1
TGCGCCAGCAGCCAAGGGGCGGAGGAGACCCAGTACTTC
CASSQGAEETQYF
>TRBJ1-2|-|-|TRBV7-9
TGTGCCAGCAGCTTAGATACGACCGTACGGGAAGGCTACACCTTC
CASSLDTTVREGYTF
>TRBJ1-1|-|TRBD1|TRBV28
TGTGCCAGCAGCGGACAGGGGAGAGGAGCTTTCTTT
CASSGQGRGAFF
>TRBJ1-5|once|-|TRBV7-8
TGTGCCAGCAGCTTAGGAATAGGGCCGATGCAGCCCCAGCATTTT
CASSLGIGPMQPQHF
>TRBJ1-2|few|TRBD1|TRBV6-5
TGTGCCAGCACCCAGAGACAGGGCTATGGCTACACCTTC
CASTQRQGYGYTF
>TRBJ2-3|-|-|TRBV27
TGTGCCAGCAGTTACGCGGGGCACAGCACAGATACGCAGTATTTT
CASSYAGHSTDTQYF
>TRBJ1-1|few|-|TRBV28
TGTGCCAGCAGTGGGGGTCGAGCCACTGAAGCTTTCTTT
CASSGGRATEAFF
>TRBJ1-6|-|-|TRBV5-8
TGTGCCAGCAGTCGGGGACCCGAAAATTCACCCCTCCACTTT
CASSRGPENSPLHF
>TRBJ2-3|few|-|TRBV7-3
TGTGCCAGCAGCTTAACCCAGCGTCCTGATACGCAGTATTTT
CASSLTQRPDTQYF
>TRBJ2-5|few|-|TRBV7-2
TGTGCCAGCAGCTTGGACTGGACGGACCAAGAGACCCAGTACTTC
CASSLDWTDQETQYF
>TRBJ2-1|few|-|TRBV14
TGTGCCAGCAGCCATGTTCGGGCCCCTTCCTACAATGAGCAGTTCTTC
CASSHVRAPSYNEQFF
>TRBJ1-3|-|-|TRBV5-6
TGTGCCAGCAGCCTGGGCCAGGGGCGCCTGGGAAACACCATATATTTT
CASSLGQGRLGNTIYF
>TRBJ1-2|-|-|TRBV19
TGTGCCAGTAGTATAGAGGGGGCAATCCACTATGGCTACACCTTC
CASSIEGAIHYGYTF
>TRBJ1-6|-|-|TRBV10-2
TGCGCCAGCAGTGATGAGAGCTCCTATAATTCACCCCTCCACTTT
CASSDESSYNSPLHF
>TRBJ1-2|-|-|TRBV11-2
TGTGCCAGCAGCTTAGGGTCGGCCTATGGCTACACCTTC
CASSLGSAYGYTF
>TRBJ1-2|-|-|TRBV15
TGTGCCACCAGCAGAGTTGGATCAGGGTCGGTCTATGGCTACACCTTC
CATSRVGSGSVYGYTF
>TRBJ2-7|-|TRBD2|TRBV29-1
TGCAGTGCCCCCCGGGGGGAGGGTGACGAGCAGTACTTC
CSAPRGEGDEQYF
>TRBJ2-1|few|TRBD1|TRBV10-3
TGTGCCATCAGGGGACAGGGGGATGAGCAGTTCTTC
CAIRGQGDEQFF
>TRBJ2-5|-|TRBD2|TRBV13
TGTGCCAGCAGCAGAAGCGGGGGGAGGGAGACCCAGTACTTC
CASSRSGGRETQYF
>TRBJ2-1|-|-|TRBV7-6
TGTGCCAGCAGCTTATCGGATAGGGGAAATGAGCAGTTCTTC
CASSLSDRGNEQFF
>TRBJ2-1|-|TRBD1|TRBV15
TGTGCCACCAGCAGAACAGGGGGTTTTGGCGATGAGCAGTTCTTC
CATSRTGGFGDEQFF
>TRBJ1-2|few|-|TRBV10-1
TGCGCCAGCAGTGAGACCTCAGGCTTTCATGGCTACACCTTC
CASSETSGFHGYTF
>TRBJ1-1|-|-|TRBV11-3
TGTGCCAGCAGCCGAACCCGGGCCGACACTGAAGCTTTCTTT
CASSRTRADTEAFF
>TRBJ1-5|many|-|TRBV28
TGTGCCAGCCAAATGAGGGGCCGGGGCAATCAGCCCCAGCATTTT
CASQMRGRGNQPQHF
>TRBJ2-7|few|-|TRBV20-1
TGCAGCGGGGCGAGCTCCTACGAGCAGTACTTC
CSGASSYEQYF
>TRBJ1-5|-|TRBD1|TRBV11-3
TGTGCCAGCAGCTCCCCGGACAGGAACAATCAGCCCCAGCATTTT
CASSSPDRNNQPQHF
>TRBJ1-3|few|TRBD1|TRBV5-1
TGCGCCAGCAGCTCCCAGGGGGCTGGAGGAAACACCATATATTTT
CASSSQGAGGNTIYF
>TRBJ1-2|-|TRBD1|TRBV25-1
TGTGCCAGCAATGATCAATCAGGGGGTGACTATGGCTACACCTTC
CASNDQSGGDYGYTF